The table lists the clone carrying this T cell receptor (beta chain) with a few counts. Its specificity is not known. Arm-PCR of CDR3 regions with iRepertoire HTBI primers generated TCR beta libraries. TCRdb called the multiplex PCR reads again in MiXCR, with one record for every CDR3 protein. The profile shows around 470,000 distinct CDR3 sequences, roughly 15% of them singletons. This entry is derived from a study of regulatory T cells in long-lasting Graves disease. Documented time point: newly diagnosed GD, antithyroid drugs for less than 3 months. TCR sequences were obtained from RNA taken from PBMCs. Study-level results: Persistent patients shared more public clonotypes (under 3,000) than newly diagnosed patients (under 1,000).

This sample was also put to use in a study of T cells in Graves' hyperthyroidism and ophthalmopathy. That work contributes: Hyperthyroidism had been newly diagnosed in patients aged 18 to 65, and its duration was under 2 months. Primed by the HTBI set, a first-round RT-PCR was run on the TCR CDR3.

The TCR sequence derives from a woman in her forties or fifties with Graves disease. This specimen consisted of peripheral blood mononuclear cells (PBMCs), obtained at new diagnosis, from a patient treated with antithyroid drugs.

CDR3: CASRRTENQPQHF. The DNA for the CDR3 is TGTGCCAGCAGAAGGACGGAGAATCAGCCCCAGCATTTT. The chain carries TRBV28 and TRBJ1-5, with D unclear. V was shortened by 6 bases and J by 4 bases, with 10 bases between the two germline ends. Looked up from germline, CDR1 is MDHEN and CDR2 is SYDVKM. The CDR3 is made up of 13 amino acids.